The 29 T cell receptor beta chains given below trace back to one sample, sequenced in a study of graft-versus-host responses after intestinal transplantation. These TCRs are of unknown antigen specificity. The table came from immunoSEQ multiplex PCR; TCRdb's copy has only in-frame clones and leaves some out. The sample lists around 93,000 clones; 75% to 95% were seen once. The source was unstimulated CD8+ T cells sorted from spleen or lymph node cells, collected before intestinal transplant. These TCRs come from a human donor who received an intestinal transplant.

The V gene is TRBV5-5, the J gene TRBJ2-7; 7 bases are a match to TRBD1. V lost 2 bases to trimming and J lost 2 bases; unmatched junction nucleotides: 4. CDR1 and CDR2 (germline): SGHKS, YYEKEE (reference sequence). The CDR3 length is 14 residues. The DNA for the CDR3 is TGTGCCAGCAGCTTACTACAGGGGACCTACGAGCAGTACTTC. It specifies CASSLLQGTYEQYF.

The chain couples TRBV5-1 to TRBJ2-1; no reliable D call. V lost 3 bases, J lost 2 bases, and 9 bases lay in between. In germline, CDR1 is SGHRS, CDR2 YFSETQ. The CDR3 runs 14 residues. Here the CDR3 reads CASSYGFAYNEQFF. The CDR3 DNA follows: TGCGCCAGCAGCTATGGTTTCGCCTACAATGAGCAGTTCTTC.

The sample holds one count of this clone. V is TRBV4-1 and J is TRBJ2-5, with a tentative D call TRBD2 (7 bases). V was clipped by 0 bases and J by 5 bases, with 13 bases between them. CDR1 and CDR2 from the germline V gene are MGHRA and YSYEKL. The CDR3 spans 15 residues. The CDR3 nucleotides read TGCGCCAGCAGCCAAGAGGACGGGGGGCATGAGACCCAGTACTTC. Residues: CASSQEDGGHETQYF.

This clone was seen once. V gene TRBV6-5 combines with J gene TRBJ1-5; D not resolved. This CDR3 is 13 amino acids long. Germline V gene data show CDR1 as MNHEY and CDR2 as SVGAGI. Trimming took off 4 bases at V and 6 bases at J, with 10 bases between the two ends. The CDR3 region is CASSFHFGQPQHF. Written as DNA, the CDR3 is TGTGCCAGCAGTTTTCATTTTGGTCAGCCCCAGCATTTT.

The sample holds one count of this clone. The genes are TRBV2 and TRBJ1-1, with D possibly being TRBD1 (5 bases). The CDR3 extends over 14 amino acids. Per germline, CDR1 SNHLY and CDR2 FYNNEI. Trimming cost V 0 bases and J 0 bases, with 5 bases left between them. The CDR3 coding sequence is TGTGCCAGCAGTGAAGCAGGGGTGAACACTGAAGCTTTCTTT. Protein: CASSEAGVNTEAFF.

This chain joins TRBV29-1 and TRBJ1-2; no clear D gene. Germline loops: CDR1 SQVTM, CDR2 ANQGSEA. The CDR3 covers 11 residues. V lost 1 base to trimming and J lost 7 bases, with 7 bases between them. CDR3 protein: CSVEVAFGYTF. The CDR3, as DNA: TGCAGCGTTGAAGTAGCGTTTGGCTACACCTTC.

The J gene is TRBJ1-5, the V gene TRBV7-6; D remains ambiguous. The V gene's germline CDR1 is SGHVS and CDR2 FNYEAQ. Trimming removed 1 base at V and 9 bases at J, with 10 bases between. The CDR3 totals 13 residues. CDR3 protein: CASSLGPDAPQHF. In DNA form, the CDR3 reads TGTGCCAGCAGCTTAGGGCCAGATGCGCCCCAGCATTTT.

This chain connects TRBV6-5 to TRBJ2-3; 7 bases agree with TRBD1. With 2 bases clipped from V and 2 bases from J, the junction kept 4 bases outside the gene matches. The CDR3 loop spans 15 amino acids. The germline gives CDR1 MNHEY, CDR2 SVGAGI. The CDR3 DNA is TGTGCCAGCAGTTACGGGGGACAGTTCACAGATACGCAGTATTTT. Encoded protein: CASSYGGQFTDTQYF.

The gene calls are TRBV4-2 and TRBJ2-3, with 11 nucleotides matching TRBD2. V was pared by 0 bases and J by 6 bases, with 5 bases of the junction left unmatched. In germline, CDR1 is LGHNA, CDR2 YNFKEQ. The CDR3 totals 16 residues. The chain's CDR3 is CASSQDLASGGDTQYF. CDR3 sequence (DNA): TGTGCCAGCAGCCAAGATCTGGCTAGCGGGGGGGATACGCAGTATTTT.

This clone has only a few counts. The chain is built from TRBV5-1 and TRBJ2-2; 8 bases are a match to TRBD2. Germline values: CDR1 SGHRS, CDR2 YFSETQ. The CDR3 is made up of 15 amino acids. Losses at the gene ends were 6 bases for V and 5 bases for J; bases not matched to a gene: 9. The CDR3 reads CASNRAGEVTGELFF. The DNA of the CDR3 is TGCGCCAGCAATAGAGCGGGGGAGGTTACCGGGGAGCTGTTTTTT.

The J gene is TRBJ2-7, the V gene TRBV29-1, with 7 bases matching TRBD1. Germline V gene sequence: CDR1 SQVTM, CDR2 ANQGSEA. The CDR3 is 15 residues long. V dropped 6 bases and J dropped 3; count of bases not matched to a gene: 14. CDR3 loop: CSVAGRDSPFYEQYF. The CDR3 DNA reads TGCAGCGTGGCTGGTAGGGACAGCCCTTTCTACGAGCAGTACTTC.

CDR3 protein: CASTLAGRGNTGELFF. CDR3 DNA: TGTGCCAGCACGCTAGCGGGAAGGGGGAACACCGGGGAGCTGTTTTTT. The chain joins TRBV5-4 to TRBJ2-2; 9 bases are a match to TRBD2. The CDR3 has 16 residues. Germline values: CDR1 SGHNT, CDR2 YYREEE (reference sequence). J lost 1 base, V lost 6 bases, and 7 bases had no gene match.

The rearrangement joins TRBV2 to TRBJ2-5; 10 bases match TRBD2. The CDR3 is made up of 17 amino acids. The trim removed 9 bases at V and 5 bases at J, leaving 18 bases unmatched. Germline values: CDR1 SNHLY, CDR2 FYNNEI. CDR3 DNA sequence: TGTGCCAGTTGGGGTCAGGACTTAACTAGCGGGGATGAGACCCAGTACTTC. Encoded protein: CASWGQDLTSGDETQYF.

Worth noting for this clone: At one boundary the junction diverges from the germline segment, which might be a read error. The rearrangement joins TRBV5-3 to TRBJ1-5; D gene unclear. TRBV5-3 qualifies as an ORF whose function is uncertain. CDR3 length: 14 residues. The CDR3 DNA is TGTGCCAGCAGCTTTTGGGGAAGCAATCAGCCCCAGCATTTT. Translation gives CASSFWGSNQPQHF.

The J gene is TRBJ2-7, the V gene TRBV19, with a weak D call TRBD2 (6 bases). This CDR3 contains 14 residues. Germline V gives CDR1 LNHDA, CDR2 SQIVND (reference sequence). V lost 8 bases, J lost 2 bases, and 16 bases lay in between. The CDR3 DNA sequence: TGTGCCAGTGCCGCGGGCGGGAACGCCTACGAGCAGTACTTC. It specifies CASAAGGNAYEQYF.

This chain joins TRBV7-9 and TRBJ2-1, with 9 positions matching TRBD1. The CDR3 has 15 amino acids. V trimming: 4 bases; J trimming: 3 bases; junction bases outside the gene matches: 4. Germline CDR1 reads SEHNR; CDR2 reads FQNEAQ (reference sequence). The CDR3 region is CASSYNRGLYNEQFF. The CDR3 nucleotides are TGTGCCAGCAGCTACAACAGGGGGCTCTACAATGAGCAGTTCTTC.

V gene TRBV28 combines with J gene TRBJ2-2, with 12 bases lining up with TRBD2. The CDR3 is made up of 17 amino acids. V lost 4 bases to trimming and J lost 4 bases; unmatched junction nucleotides: 7. Germline V gene sequence: CDR1 MDHEN, CDR2 SYDVKM. CDR3 in amino acids: CASSWLAGGSSTGELFF. The CDR3 coding sequence is TGTGCCAGCAGTTGGCTAGCGGGAGGGTCGAGCACCGGGGAGCTGTTTTTT.

The chain has TRBV2 and TRBJ2-3, with D perhaps assigned TRBD1 or TRBD2 (5 bases each). The CDR3 contains 12 residues. Germline V gene lookup returns CDR1 SNHLY and CDR2 FYNNEI. V dropped 3 bases and J dropped 7 bases, with 8 bases sitting between them. Here the CDR3 DNA reads TGTGCCAGCAGTGAGGGGGAAAATACGCAGTATTTT. Translated: CASSEGENTQYF. Looking up the rest from reference TRBV2 and TRBJ2-3 gives the full variable domain: EPEVTQTPSHQVTQMGQEVILRCVPISNHLYFYWYRQILGQKVEFLVSFYNNEISEKSEIFDDQFSVERPDGSNFTLKIRSTKLEDSAMYFCASSEGENTQYFGPGTRLTVL.

The table lists this clone with a few counts. CDR3 nucleotide sequence: TGTGCCAGCAGCTTATCCCAGGGGGGTGAGCAGTTCTTC. Amino acids: CASSLSQGGEQFF. The chain carries TRBV11-3 and TRBJ2-1; D might be TRBD1 (7 bases). Trimming removed 2 bases from V and 9 bases from J, with 11 bases in between. There are 13 residues in the CDR3. Germline V CDR1 and CDR2: SGHNT, YENEEA. The complete variable domain, with remaining parts taken from reference TRBV11-3 and TRBJ2-1, reads EAGVVQSPRYKIIEKKQPVAFWCNPISGHNTLYWYLQNLGQGPELLIRYENEEAVDDSQLPKDRFSAERLKGVDSTLKIQPAELGDSAVYLCASSLSQGGEQFFGPGTRLTVL.

This sequence joins TRBV7-9 and TRBJ2-3, with D hard to call. V lost 4 bases to trimming and J lost 2 bases, with 4 bases between them. The CDR3 runs 12 residues. CDR1 is SEHNR, CDR2 FQNEAQ, per germline (reference sequence). In DNA, the CDR3 is TGTGCCAGCAGCTCAACCACAGATACGCAGTATTTT. Protein sequence: CASSSTTDTQYF.

The V gene is TRBV11-2, the J gene TRBJ2-7; D perhaps matches TRBD2 (5 bases). Germline loops: CDR1 SGHAT, CDR2 FQNNGV. The CDR3 sequence is 12 residues long. Trimming left V 2 bases short and J 6 bases short, with 8 bases between. This chain's CDR3 is CASSLFGSEQYF. DNA for the CDR3: TGTGCCAGCAGCTTATTTGGGAGCGAGCAGTACTTC.

This chain connects TRBV7-9 to TRBJ2-1; D not resolved. This CDR3 spans 12 amino acids. The V gene lost 3 bases and the J gene lost 8 bases, with 8 bases spanning the gap. Germline V gene lookup returns CDR1 SEHNR and CDR2 FQNEAQ (reference sequence). The CDR3 sequence is CASSFQFHEQFF. CDR3 in DNA: TGTGCCAGCAGCTTTCAGTTCCATGAGCAGTTCTTC.

The V and J genes are TRBV6-8 and TRBJ1-1; D gene ambiguous. Germline-derived CDR1 and CDR2 are MNHGY and SAAAGT. The V end lost 6 bases, the J end lost 14 bases, and 10 bases lay between the germline ends. The CDR3 has 9 residues. CDR3 sequence (DNA): TGTGCCAGCAGGGACGGCCGATTCTTT. Protein sequence: CASRDGRFF.

This chain joins TRBV21-1 and TRBJ2-7. TRBV21-1 is described as a pseudogene. This CDR3 spans 16 amino acids. This CDR3 reads CASSRRRGRRTYEQYF. CDR3 sequence (DNA): TGTGCCAGCAGCAGGAGACGGGGGCGAAGAACCTACGAGCAGTACTTC.

The rearrangement joins TRBV19 to TRBJ1-2; 7 positions agree with TRBD1. Germline V gene lookup returns CDR1 LNHDA and CDR2 SQIVND (reference sequence). Germline trimming cut 6 bases from V and 0 bases from J; bases unmatched to any gene: 10. This CDR3 is 16 amino acids long. CDR3 amino acids: CASRDLTGTPNYGYTF. CDR3 nucleotide sequence: TGTGCCAGTAGGGACCTGACAGGGACCCCTAACTATGGCTACACCTTC.

This sequence joins TRBV7-6 and TRBJ2-7, with D possibly matching TRBD1 (5 bases). The CDR3 extends over 13 amino acids. The V gene's germline CDR1 is SGHVS and CDR2 FNYEAQ. With 5 bases removed from V and 5 bases from J, the gap between germline ends came to 13 bases. The CDR3 DNA is TGTGCCAGCAGCGCCCATCAGGGTAACGAGCAGTACTTC. Protein product: CASSAHQGNEQYF.

The chain joins TRBV7-9 to TRBJ2-1; 8 bases agree with TRBD2. The junction had 6 bases not matched to a gene; V was cut back by 1 base and J by 7 bases. Germline CDR1 is SEHNR and CDR2 is FQNEAQ (reference sequence). The CDR3 sequence is 15 residues long. The CDR3 DNA is TGTGCCAGCAGCTTAGAGATAGCGGGGATGAATGAGCAGTTCTTC. Amino acids: CASSLEIAGMNEQFF.

A note on this clone: It may be a read error: a sequence one base away is much more abundant. V gene TRBV10-2 combines with J gene TRBJ2-1; D may be TRBD1 (5 bases). The ends were cut back, 3 bases at V and 5 bases at J, with 8 bases in the middle. The CDR3 runs 13 residues. CDR1 and CDR2 (germline): WSHSY, SAAADI. The CDR3 DNA reads as TGCGCCAGCAGTGACTCGGACAACAATGAGCAGTTCTTC. Its translation: CASSDSDNNEQFF.

The chain has TRBV28 and TRBJ2-3, with D unresolved. V lost 3 bases and J 6 bases, leaving 4 bases between the germline ends. From germline, CDR1 is MDHEN and CDR2 SYDVKM. This CDR3 is built from 11 residues. The CDR3, as DNA: TGTGCCAGCAGTTTTCTTGATACGCAGTATTTT. This translates into CASSFLDTQYF.